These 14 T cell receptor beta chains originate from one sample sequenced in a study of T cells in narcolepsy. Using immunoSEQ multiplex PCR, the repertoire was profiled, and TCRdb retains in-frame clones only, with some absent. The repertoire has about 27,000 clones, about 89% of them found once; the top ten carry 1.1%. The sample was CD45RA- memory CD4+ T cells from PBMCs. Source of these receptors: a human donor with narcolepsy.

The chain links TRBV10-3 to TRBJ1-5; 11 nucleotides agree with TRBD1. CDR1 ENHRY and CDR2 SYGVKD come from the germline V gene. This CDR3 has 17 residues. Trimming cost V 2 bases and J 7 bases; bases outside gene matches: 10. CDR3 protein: CAISERGGQGASQPQHF. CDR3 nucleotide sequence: TGTGCCATCAGTGAGCGAGGTGGACAGGGGGCCTCCCAGCCCCAGCATTTT.

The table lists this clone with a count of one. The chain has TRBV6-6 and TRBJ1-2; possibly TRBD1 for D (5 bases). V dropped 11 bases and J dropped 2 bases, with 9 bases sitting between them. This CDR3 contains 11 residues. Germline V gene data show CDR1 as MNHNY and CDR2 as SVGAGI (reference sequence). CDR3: CAAEGNYGYTF. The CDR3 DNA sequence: TGTGCCGCTGAGGGGAACTATGGCTACACCTTC.

CDR3 nucleotide sequence: TGTGCCAGCCGGGGACAGGGGGGCGTGAACACTGAAGCTTTCTTT. Translation: CASRGQGGVNTEAFF. The chain carries TRBV5-4 and TRBJ1-1, with 11 positions matching TRBD1. The CDR3 is 15 amino acids. In germline, CDR1 is SGHNT, CDR2 YYREEE (reference sequence). V lost 7 bases, J lost 0 bases, and 5 bases stayed unmatched.

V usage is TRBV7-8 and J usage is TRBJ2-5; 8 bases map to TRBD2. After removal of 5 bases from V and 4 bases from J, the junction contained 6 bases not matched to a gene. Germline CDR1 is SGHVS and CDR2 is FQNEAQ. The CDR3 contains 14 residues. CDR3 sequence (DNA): TGTGCCAGCAGCGCGGGACTAGGAGGAGAGACCCAGTACTTC. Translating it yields CASSAGLGGETQYF. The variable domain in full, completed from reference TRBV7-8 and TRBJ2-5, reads GAGVSQSPRYKVAKRGQDVALRCDPISGHVSLFWYQQALGQGPEFLTYFQNEAQLDKSGLPSDRFFAERPEGSVSTLKIQRTQQEDSAVYLCASSAGLGGETQYFGPGTRLLVL.

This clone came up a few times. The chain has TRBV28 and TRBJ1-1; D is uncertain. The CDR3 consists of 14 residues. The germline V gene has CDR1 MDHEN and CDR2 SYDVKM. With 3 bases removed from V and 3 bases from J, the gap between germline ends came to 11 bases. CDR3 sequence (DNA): TGTGCCAGCAGTTTTGGACCCTCGGACACTGAAGCTTTCTTT. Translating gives CASSFGPSDTEAFF.

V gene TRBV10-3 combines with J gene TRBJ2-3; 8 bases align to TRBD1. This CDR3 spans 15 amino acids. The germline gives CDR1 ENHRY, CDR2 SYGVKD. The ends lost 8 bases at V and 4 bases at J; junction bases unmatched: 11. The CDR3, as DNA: TGTGCCATCGGATCGGACAGGGAAATATCAGATACGCAGTATTTT. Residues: CAIGSDREISDTQYF.

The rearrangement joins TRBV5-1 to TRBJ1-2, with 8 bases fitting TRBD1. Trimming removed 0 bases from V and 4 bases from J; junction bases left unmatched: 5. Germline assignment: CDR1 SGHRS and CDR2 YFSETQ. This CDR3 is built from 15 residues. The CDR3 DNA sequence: TGCGCCAGCAGCTTGGTTGGGACAGGCGTCTATGGCTACACCTTC. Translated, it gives CASSLVGTGVYGYTF.

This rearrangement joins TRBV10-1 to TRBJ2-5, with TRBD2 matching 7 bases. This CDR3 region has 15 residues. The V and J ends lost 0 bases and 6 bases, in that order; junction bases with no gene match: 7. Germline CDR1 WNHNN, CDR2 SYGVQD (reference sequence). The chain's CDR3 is CASSESSGALQTQYF. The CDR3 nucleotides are TGCGCCAGCAGTGAGTCGAGCGGGGCACTGCAGACCCAGTACTTC.

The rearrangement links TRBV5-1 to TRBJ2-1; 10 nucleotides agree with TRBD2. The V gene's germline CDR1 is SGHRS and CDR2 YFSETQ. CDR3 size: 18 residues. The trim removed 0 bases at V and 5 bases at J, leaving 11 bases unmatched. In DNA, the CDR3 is TGCGCCAGCAGCTTGGATCAGCGGGGGGGCATAGTTGACAATGAGCAGTTCTTC. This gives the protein CASSLDQRGGIVDNEQFF.

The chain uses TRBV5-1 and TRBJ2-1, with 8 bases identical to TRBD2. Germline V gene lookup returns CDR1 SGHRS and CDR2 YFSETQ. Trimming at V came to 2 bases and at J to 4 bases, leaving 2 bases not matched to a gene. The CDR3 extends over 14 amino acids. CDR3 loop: CASSLTGGYNEQFF. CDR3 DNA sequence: TGCGCCAGCAGCTTAACGGGGGGGTACAATGAGCAGTTCTTC.

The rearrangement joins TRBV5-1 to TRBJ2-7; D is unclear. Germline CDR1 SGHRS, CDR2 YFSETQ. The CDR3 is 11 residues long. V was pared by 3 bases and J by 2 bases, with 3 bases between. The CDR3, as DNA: TGCGCCAGCAGCTGGACCTACGAGCAGTACTTC. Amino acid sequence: CASSWTYEQYF.

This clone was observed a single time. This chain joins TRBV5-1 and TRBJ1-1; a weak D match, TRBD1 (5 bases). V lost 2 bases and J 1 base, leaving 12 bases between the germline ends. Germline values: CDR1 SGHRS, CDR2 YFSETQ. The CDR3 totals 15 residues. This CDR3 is CASSFTGTGNTEAFF. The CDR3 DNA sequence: TGCGCCAGCAGCTTTACCGGGACGGGGAACACTGAAGCTTTCTTT.

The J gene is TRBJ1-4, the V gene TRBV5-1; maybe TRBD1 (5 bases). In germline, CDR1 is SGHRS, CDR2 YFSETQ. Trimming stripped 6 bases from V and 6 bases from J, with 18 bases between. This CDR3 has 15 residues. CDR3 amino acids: CASKNQGPGHEKLFF. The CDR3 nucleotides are TGCGCCAGCAAAAACCAGGGACCAGGGCATGAAAAACTGTTTTTT.

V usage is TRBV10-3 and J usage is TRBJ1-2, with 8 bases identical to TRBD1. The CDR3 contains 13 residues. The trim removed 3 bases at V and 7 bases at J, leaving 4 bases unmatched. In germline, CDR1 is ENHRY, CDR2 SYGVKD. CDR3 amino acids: CAISDEQGVGYTF. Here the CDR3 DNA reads TGTGCCATCAGTGATGAACAGGGGGTTGGCTACACCTTC.